These T cell receptor beta chains were read from a single sample in a study of shared clonotypes between healthy human individuals. Sequencing was performed with immunoSEQ multiplex PCR; in TCRdb, only in-frame clones are kept and a portion is missing. The sample contains 2 million to 2.5 million clones, more than 85% of which appear only once. The sequenced material came from naive CD4+ T cells from PBMCs. The receptors here all came from a young man in good health. Some clones in this sample may be carry-over from other donors' samples. Each CDR3 is given with its conserved first and last residue. The order of the fields is V gene, CDR3 protein.

>TRBV18
CASSPPARGSTGELFF
>TRBV20-1
CSAREYEQYF
>TRBV5-1
CASSQPAGGSTGELFF
>TRBV18
CASSPRVEYNEQFF
>TRBV9
CASSAQGPNNEQFF
>TRBV7-3
CASSRTSGGEQYF
>TRBV11-3
CASSQGSSYEQYF
>TRBV10-3
CAIRQLNTEAFF
>TRBV6-1
CASSERRLNSYNSPLHF
>TRBV12-5
CASGFGGNTEAFF
>TRBV27
CASSLSPAQALNTEAFF
>TRBV30
CACRQGQNTEAFF
>TRBV7-8
CASSPPGRAHTGELFF
>TRBV4-2
CASSQDRQGWPGNQPQHF
>TRBV6-1
CASSAPQGGNQPQHF
>TRBV5-4
CASSGTTGTSNYGYTF
>TRBV19
CASTGQGTGIQYF
>TRBV28
CASSLTGSLSYEQYF
>TRBV30
CAWSTTRARGFQYF
>TRBV4-1
CASSQPGGTTEAFF
>TRBV7-2
CASSRDFNANEKLFF
>TRBV7-6
CASSSGTLNTGELFF
>TRBV7-3
CASSSPTGGTGELFF
>TRBV30
CAWSVGNQETQYF
>TRBV18
CASSPEGAPWVYNEQFF
>TRBV7-3
CASSQGLAGAYEQYF
>TRBV4-1
CASSQPGAESSGNTIYF
>TRBV28
CASSPGGSGRDNEQFF
>TRBV19
CASSIGTANTGELFF
>TRBV7-7
CASSPPSGEPGYNEQFF
>TRBV30
CAWIQGSGNTIYF
>TRBV28
CASSFSGTGYGYTF
>TRBV2
CASRDSVRTYEQYF
>TRBV7-3
CASSPQPTATEAFF
>TRBV30
CAWSVGQGIGGYTF
>TRBV30
CAWTPGPDLPQHF
>TRBV5-4
CASSPRGGLGSGNTIYF
>TRBV28
CASSHNRAGRTGELFF
>TRBV6-5
CASSGGTKYEQYF
>TRBV30
CAWSPGTSGSPRQYF
>TRBV27
CASSLAGDTDTQYF
>TRBV4-1
CASSRDWAEESSPLHF
>TRBV11-2
CASSLSVYLTHEQFF
>TRBV28
CASSSPGTKAYEQYF
>TRBV30
CAWSATRGETQYF
>TRBV7-9
CASSRGQGARYTF
>TRBV6-5
CASSRTPDSYGYTF
>TRBV2
CASSVPQGASGYTF
>TRBV6-6
CASSYALAAYEQYF
>TRBV9
CASSVEGDLYNEQFF